These 31 T cell receptor beta chains originate from one sample sequenced in a study of blood T cell repertoires in COVID-19. TCRdb's table, derived via immunoSEQ multiplex PCR, lists solely in-frame clones and lacks some. The data show approximately 64,000 clones, about nine tenths seen once. Sequencing was carried out using peripheral blood. These receptors came from a woman in her sixties or seventies with COVID-19, enrolled during active disease.

This clone has a single count. V is TRBV11-2 and J is TRBJ1-2, with 11 positions matching TRBD1. The CDR3 covers 17 residues. The germline CDR1 and CDR2 sequences are SGHAT and FQNNGV. J lost 7 bases, V lost 2 bases, and 12 bases had no gene match. CDR3 in DNA: TGTGCCAGCAGCTTACGCCCGGGGACAGGGGGGAATGGTGGCTACACCTTC. It translates to CASSLRPGTGGNGGYTF.

The chain couples TRBV19 to TRBJ2-1; the match to TRBD2 covers 10 bases. V lost 7 bases and J lost 0; bases outside the gene matches: 6. The germline CDR1 and CDR2 sequences are LNHDA and SQIVND (reference sequence). The CDR3 runs to 16 residues. The CDR3 sequence: CASTRTSGRSYNEQFF. As DNA, the CDR3 is TGTGCCAGTACCAGGACTAGCGGACGCTCCTACAATGAGCAGTTCTTC.

The gene calls are TRBV7-9 and TRBJ1-4; TRBD1 might be the D (6 bases). V was cut by 4 bases and J by 8 bases, with 17 bases left in between. The CDR3 has 15 amino acids. CDR1 SEHNR and CDR2 FQNEAQ come from the germline V gene (reference sequence). CDR3 in amino acids: CASSSPGHLHEKLFF. In DNA, the CDR3 is TGTGCCAGCAGCTCTCCGGGACATCTCCACGAAAAACTGTTTTTT.

The V call is TRBV5-4, the J call TRBJ2-5; weak D call: TRBD2 (6 bases). This CDR3 spans 15 amino acids. The germline V and J ends were trimmed by 2 bases and 5 bases, with 16 bases remaining between them. Germline values: CDR1 SGHNT, CDR2 YYREEE (reference sequence). Written as DNA, the CDR3 is TGTGCCAGCAGCTTCAGCGGGTCCTCTCGGGAGACCCAGTACTTC. Translated: CASSFSGSSRETQYF.

The rearrangement links TRBV27 to TRBJ1-5; 9 nucleotides align to TRBD1. The CDR3 is 16 residues long. The V and J ends lost 6 bases and 5 bases, in that order; junction bases with no gene match: 11. Germline CDR1 and CDR2: MNHEY and SMNVEV (reference sequence). The CDR3 DNA reads as TGTGCCAGCAGAGCGGGGAACAGGGGGCAAGATCAGCCCCAGCATTTT. Residues: CASRAGNRGQDQPQHF.

The chain links TRBV7-2 to TRBJ2-7, with D perhaps TRBD2 (7 bases). V lost 1 base and J 4 bases, leaving 14 bases between the germline ends. The CDR3 has 15 residues. CDR1 and CDR2 from the germline V gene are SGHTA and FQGNSA. The CDR3 protein is CASSLVGGLSYEQYF. In DNA form, the CDR3 reads TGTGCCAGCAGCTTAGTCGGGGGGCTGAGTTACGAGCAGTACTTC.

In the case of this clone: The sample contains more than one DNA sequence encoding this CDR3. The chain is built from TRBV3-1 (or the pseudogene TRBV3-2) and TRBJ2-1; unclear D gene. The CDR3 is 14 residues long. Germline assignment: CDR1 LGHDT and CDR2 YNNKEL (reference sequence). V gave up 4 bases and J gave up 4 bases, with 11 bases separating them. CDR3 sequence (DNA): TGTGCCAGCAGCCTACGCGAGCTATACAATGAGCAGTTCTTC. This encodes CASSLRELYNEQFF.

The chain recombines TRBV10-3 with TRBJ2-3, with TRBD2 identical over 11 bases. Germline CDR1 reads ENHRY; CDR2 reads SYGVKD. The CDR3 runs to 14 residues. Unmatched junction bases numbered 4, after V lost 10 bases and J lost 1 base. The CDR3 loop reads CATIAGGGTDTQYF. The CDR3 nucleotides are TGTGCCACCATAGCGGGAGGGGGCACAGATACGCAGTATTTT.

This chain joins TRBV10-3 and TRBJ1-5; 8 bases line up with TRBD1. The germline CDR1 and CDR2 sequences are ENHRY and SYGVKD. The length of the CDR3 is 13 residues. Germline trimming cut 4 bases from V and 4 bases from J; bases unmatched to any gene: 0. The CDR3, as DNA: TGTGCCATCAGTGGGACAGGGAATCAGCCCCAGCATTTT. Protein: CAISGTGNQPQHF.

The V and J genes are TRBV6-5 and TRBJ1-6; D ambiguous. With 7 bases removed from V and 5 bases from J, the gap between germline ends came to 15 bases. This CDR3 region has 15 residues. Germline V CDR1 and CDR2: MNHEY, SVGAGI. The CDR3 DNA follows: TGTGCCAGCAAGGTCGAGGGTGTCAATAATTCACCCCTCCACTTT. This translates into CASKVEGVNNSPLHF.

This clone was found once. The chain links TRBV7-9 to TRBJ2-2; 7 nucleotides agree with TRBD1. The ends lost 3 bases at V and 5 bases at J; junction bases unmatched: 3. Germline V gene lookup returns CDR1 SEHNR and CDR2 FQNEAQ (reference sequence). CDR3 length equals 14 residues. DNA for the CDR3: TGTGCCAGCAGCTTGGGACAGCCAACCGGGGAGCTGTTTTTT. Residues: CASSLGQPTGELFF.

This clone was recorded a few times. The rearrangement joins TRBV7-2 to TRBJ2-5, with D possibly being TRBD2 (5 bases). V was clipped by 0 bases and J by 6 bases, with 14 bases between them. The CDR3 runs to 15 residues. Germline V gene sequence: CDR1 SGHTA, CDR2 FQGNSA. The CDR3 coding sequence is TGTGCCAGCAGCTTAGCGGTCACGGAGGCGAAGACCCAGTACTTC. Its protein product is CASSLAVTEAKTQYF. The full variable domain, its missing parts supplied by reference TRBV7-2 and TRBJ2-5, is GAGVSQSPSNKVTEKGKDVELRCDPISGHTALYWYRQSLGQGLEFLIYFQGNSAPDKSGLPSDRFSAERTGGSVSTLTIQRTQQEDSAVYLCASSLAVTEAKTQYFGPGTRLLVL.

This clone was detected once. This chain joins TRBV6-2 or TRBV6-3 and TRBJ1-2; tentative D call: TRBD1 (5 bases). V lost 2 bases to trimming and J lost 4 bases, with 14 bases between them. The CDR3 runs to 15 residues. Germline CDR1 and CDR2: MNHEY and SVGEGT. The CDR3 region has the DNA TGTGCCAGCAGTTACCTCAGGGTGCCCGTCTATGGCTACACCTTC. Its protein product is CASSYLRVPVYGYTF.

The chain has TRBV5-4 and TRBJ2-3, with 7 bases lining up with TRBD1. The CDR3 extends over 16 amino acids. The junction had 10 bases not matched to a gene; V was cut back by 4 bases and J by 2 bases. Germline loops: CDR1 SGHNT, CDR2 YYREEE (reference sequence). The CDR3 sequence: CASSLRGGGDTDTQYF. For the CDR3, the DNA is TGTGCCAGCAGCCTTCGAGGGGGCGGAGACACAGATACGCAGTATTTT. Variable domain in full (rest from reference TRBV5-4 and TRBJ2-3): ETGVTQSPTHLIKTRGQQVTLRCSSQSGHNTVSWYQQALGQGPQFIFQYYREEENGRGNFPPRFSGLQFPNYSSELNVNALELDDSALYLCASSLRGGGDTDTQYFGPGTRLTVL.

The J gene is TRBJ2-7, the V gene TRBV5-1; 9 bases agree with TRBD1. CDR3 length: 15 residues. The germline V gene encodes CDR1 SGHRS and CDR2 YFSETQ. J gave up 4 bases and V 0 bases, and 5 bases lay outside the gene matches. In nucleotides, the CDR3 is TGCGCCAGCAGCTTGGAAGGGGACAGGGATTACGAGCAGTACTTC. It codes for CASSLEGDRDYEQYF.

CDR3 nucleotides: TGTGCCAGCAGCCAAGGAGGCGGTCTAGCGGGGACTAGCACAGATACGCAGTATTTT. It encodes CASSQGGGLAGTSTDTQYF. The V call is TRBV3-1 (or the pseudogene TRBV3-2), the J call TRBJ2-3, with 9 bases that match TRBD2. Trimming cost V 1 base and J 0 bases; bases outside gene matches: 11. The CDR3 sequence is 19 residues long. Germline CDR1 and CDR2: LGHDT and YNNKEL (reference sequence).

This chain links TRBV6-5 with TRBJ1-1, with a tentative D call TRBD1 (5 bases). This CDR3 has 14 amino acids. The V gene's germline CDR1 is MNHEY and CDR2 SVGAGI. Trimming shortened V by 6 bases and J by 6 bases, and 17 bases separated the two germline ends. The CDR3 nucleotides read TGTGCCAGCAGCCGACAGTTCCAGAGGTCTGAAGCTTTCTTT. It specifies CASSRQFQRSEAFF.

The J gene is TRBJ2-2, the V gene TRBV3-1 (or the pseudogene TRBV3-2); D possibly corresponds to TRBD2 (6 bases). Per the germline V gene, CDR1 is LGHDT and CDR2 is YNNKEL (reference sequence). Trimming removed 2 bases at V and 5 bases at J, with 24 bases between. This CDR3 is built from 19 residues. CDR3 nucleotides: TGTGCCAGCAGCCAAATGATAAGGGACTTCGGAATGTGGACCGGGGAGCTGTTTTTT. Translation: CASSQMIRDFGMWTGELFF.

The chain links TRBV28 to TRBJ2-7; 8 bases map to TRBD2. Germline V gene data show CDR1 as MDHEN and CDR2 as SYDVKM. V was clipped by 6 bases and J by 3 bases; unmatched bases: 10. The CDR3 loop spans 15 amino acids. Written as DNA, the CDR3 is TGTGCCAGCAGAGCTCCGGGACTAGGGGACTACGAGCAGTACTTC. Its protein is CASRAPGLGDYEQYF.

The chain recombines TRBV6-5 with TRBJ1-2; 7 nucleotides align to TRBD1. This CDR3 comprises 16 residues. The J segment lost 4 bases and the V segment lost 0 bases, leaving 8 bases of the junction unmatched. Germline V gene sequence: CDR1 MNHEY, CDR2 SVGAGI. This CDR3 is CASSYSRTGGGYGYTF. The DNA for the CDR3 is TGTGCCAGCAGTTACTCCCGGACAGGTGGAGGCTATGGCTACACCTTC.

This clone was recorded once. The rearrangement links TRBV6-5 to TRBJ1-5; no clear D gene. The CDR3 has 12 residues. Germline V CDR1 and CDR2: MNHEY, SVGAGI. V was cut by 3 bases and J by 9 bases, with 9 bases left in between. The CDR3 region has the DNA TGTGCCAGCAGTTATGCGTCTGGGCCCCAGCATTTT. Translating gives CASSYASGPQHF.

CDR3 amino acids: CASSLGLAGGEQFF. In DNA, the CDR3 is TGCGCCAGCAGCCTTGGACTAGCGGGAGGTGAGCAGTTCTTC. The chain joins TRBV4-3 to TRBJ2-1, with 14 bases identical to TRBD2. Germline CDR1 and CDR2: LGHNA and YSLEER. The CDR3 contains 14 residues. V lost 4 bases and J lost 9; bases outside the gene matches: 2.

The rearrangement uses TRBV19 and TRBJ2-1; 9 positions agree with TRBD2. The CDR3 has 15 residues. V lost 6 bases, J lost 4 bases, and 7 bases stayed unmatched. The V gene's germline CDR1 is LNHDA and CDR2 SQIVND (reference sequence). The CDR3 sequence is CASSLGTSQYNEQFF. The CDR3 DNA sequence: TGTGCCAGTAGCCTAGGGACTAGCCAATACAATGAGCAGTTCTTC.

The chain carries TRBV4-3 and TRBJ1-3; 9 bases align to TRBD1. Germline V gives CDR1 LGHNA, CDR2 YSLEER. The CDR3 is made up of 15 amino acids. Trimming cost V 4 bases and J 0 bases; bases outside gene matches: 1. The CDR3 loop reads CASSLGQGSGNTIYF. DNA for the CDR3: TGCGCCAGCAGCCTGGGACAGGGCTCTGGAAACACCATATATTTT.

V usage is TRBV4-3 and J usage is TRBJ2-5; 9 positions match TRBD1. Looked up from germline, CDR1 is LGHNA and CDR2 is YSLEER. CDR3 length equals 16 residues. Trimming at V came to 2 bases and at J to 5 bases, leaving 9 bases not matched to a gene. This CDR3 reads CASSQTPGTGIETQYF. CDR3 DNA: TGCGCCAGCAGCCAAACCCCCGGGACAGGGATCGAGACCCAGTACTTC.

This sequence joins TRBV4-1 and TRBJ1-5; 7 bases line up with TRBD1. The CDR3 consists of 16 residues. V trimming: 4 bases; J trimming: 2 bases; junction bases outside the gene matches: 8. CDR1 and CDR2 from the germline V gene are MGHRA and YSYEKL. CDR3 DNA sequence: TGCGCCAGCAGCCCCTCTGGACAGGAGGGCAATCAGCCCCAGCATTTT. Translating it yields CASSPSGQEGNQPQHF.

The chain is built from TRBV4-1 and TRBJ1-6; D is unclear. Germline V gives CDR1 MGHRA, CDR2 YSYEKL. V lost 6 bases and J 8 bases, leaving 14 bases between the germline ends. CDR3 size: 14 residues. In DNA, the CDR3 is TGCGCCAGCAGGAAAGCCCTGCAGGATTCACCCCTCCACTTT. Translation gives CASRKALQDSPLHF.

The genes are TRBV3-1 (or the pseudogene TRBV3-2) and TRBJ2-7, with 8 bases that match TRBD1. Germline V CDR1 and CDR2: LGHDT, YNNKEL (reference sequence). Unmatched junction bases numbered 12, after V lost 5 bases and J lost 6 bases. The CDR3 runs 15 residues. The CDR3 DNA is TGTGCCAGCAGCTACTTCCGGCGGACAGGGACCGAGCAGTACTTC. Its protein is CASSYFRRTGTEQYF.

The chain links TRBV14 to TRBJ2-5, with 7 nucleotides matching TRBD2. This CDR3 is 17 amino acids long. The V segment lost 1 base and the J segment 3 bases; nucleotides outside the gene matches: 11. Germline V gives CDR1 SGHDN, CDR2 FVKESK. CDR3 amino acids: CASSQVWVGGGKETQYF. The CDR3 DNA sequence: TGTGCCAGCAGCCAAGTCTGGGTAGGCGGGGGAAAAGAGACCCAGTACTTC.

This clone was counted a few times. Here the CDR3 reads CAWSATGDQPQHF. In nucleotides, the CDR3 is TGTGCCTGGAGTGCCACAGGGGATCAGCCCCAGCATTTT. The rearrangement links TRBV30 to TRBJ1-5; 7 positions match TRBD1. The CDR3 is 13 residues long. V lost 1 base to trimming and J lost 5 bases; unmatched junction nucleotides: 2. Germline V gene sequence: CDR1 GTSNPN, CDR2 SVGIG (reference sequence).

CDR3 DNA sequence: TGCGCCAGCAGCTTGAACAGGGGGGAAGAGCAGTTCTTC. Its protein product is CASSLNRGEEQFF. The J gene is TRBJ2-1, the V gene TRBV5-1, with 8 bases lining up with TRBD1. Trimming cost V 1 base and J 10 bases; bases outside gene matches: 4. This CDR3 has 13 amino acids. Germline values: CDR1 SGHRS, CDR2 YFSETQ.